This T cell receptor beta chain was sequenced in a study of cytomegalovirus exposure and HLA in healthy donors. Findings and caveats of the study: DRB1 showed the most TCR associations and HLA-C the fewest in a later analysis, as rates varied by HLA locus. Altogether, around 160 TCR beta chains were recorded as cytomegalovirus-associated. With high specificity and sensitivity, the classifier reportedly diagnosed cytomegalovirus status.

About this clone itself: Its antigen is not identified.

In germline, CDR1 is SGHVS, CDR2 FQNEAQ. Germline trimming cut 0 bases from V and 7 bases from J; bases unmatched to any gene: 12. The CDR3 runs 17 residues. PCR was performed using 60 Vbeta and 13 Jbeta primers. The protocol was immunoSEQ multiplex PCR, while the TCRdb copy is restricted to in-frame clones and leaves out a portion. Altogether hundreds of thousands of clones are present, nearly 80% being singletons, with the ten largest covering over 1.5%. This sequence joins TRBV7-8 and TRBJ2-7; 10 nucleotides agree with TRBD2. This receptor was taken from a male donor in good health and CMV-seronegative. Sequences were obtained from PBMCs. CDR3: CASSLALLAGGVGEQYF. Here the CDR3 DNA reads TGTGCCAGCAGCTTAGCGCTCTTAGCGGGAGGTGTGGGGGAGCAGTACTTC. The whole variable domain, remainder taken from reference TRBV7-8 and TRBJ2-7, is GAGVSQSPRYKVAKRGQDVALRCDPISGHVSLFWYQQALGQGPEFLTYFQNEAQLDKSGLPSDRFFAERPEGSVSTLKIQRTQQEDSAVYLCASSLALLAGGVGEQYFGPGTRLTVT.